This T cell receptor beta chain stems from a study of cytomegalovirus exposure and HLA in healthy donors. Study-wide results and caveats: The study listed 164 cytomegalovirus-associated TCR beta chains. Sequencing likely generated an artifact that appeared as a cluster of highly shared sequence variants. Researchers reported in a later analysis that a missense DCLRE1C variant was tied to TCR beta V- and J-gene trimming.

This clone has only a few counts. Its antigen is as yet unknown. With 60 Vbeta and 13 Jbeta primers, the PCR was carried out. Only in-frame clones appear in the TCRdb table, and some are missing; sequencing was by immunoSEQ multiplex PCR. The data contain about 140,000 clones, around 75% of them seen just once; the ten biggest clones take up 1.5% to 2%. At sampling all donors were nominally healthy, likely with unrecorded immune exposures. Material: PBMCs. The TCR was taken from a middle-aged woman in good health and CMV-seronegative.

The CDR3, as DNA: TGTGCCCCCGGGCGGGCCGGGGAGCTGTTTTTT. As protein: CAPGRAGELFF. The chain is built from TRBV10-3 and TRBJ2-2; a possible D gene is TRBD2 (5 bases). The germline V gene has CDR1 ENHRY and CDR2 SYGVKD. V lost 11 bases to trimming and J lost 6 bases, with 10 bases between them. The CDR3 has 11 residues.